This is a list of T cell receptor beta chains from one sample in a study of regulatory T cells in long-lasting Graves disease. TCRdb fed the multiplex PCR reads into MiXCR, producing one record per CDR3 protein. The sample records 600,000 to 800,000 distinct CDR3 sequences, about 30% being singletons. The sequenced sample was peripheral blood mononuclear cells (PBMCs), obtained when the disease was refractory, from a patient treated with antithyroid drugs. Receptors originate from a female donor with Graves disease. Both conserved end residues are part of each CDR3. The order of the fields is V gene, D gene, clone size, J gene, CDR3 protein, CDR3 DNA. D genes are given only for firm matches. For some rows the clone size is stated as once, few or many, or as a class when expanded; others skip it.

TRBV19	NA	NA	TRBJ1-1	CASSIQAWTASGNTEAFF	TGTGCCAGTAGTATACAGGCCTGGACAGCTTCGGGGAACACTGAAGCTTTCTTT
TRBV5-4	NA	few	TRBJ1-1	CASSSRDKTEAFF	TGTGCCAGCAGCTCGAGAGACAAAACTGAAGCTTTCTTT
TRBV19	TRBD1	NA	TRBJ1-1	CASSGDRVWGTEAFF	TGTGCCAGTAGTGGGGACAGGGTATGGGGAACTGAAGCTTTCTTT
TRBV6-2/TRBV6-3	TRBD2	NA	TRBJ2-3	CASSERLAGGIDTQYF	TGTGCCAGCAGTGAACGGCTAGCGGGAGGGATAGATACGCAGTATTTT
TRBV19	NA	NA	TRBJ1-1	CATLQREGFTEAFF	TGTGCCACCCTCCAAAGAGAGGGGTTCACTGAAGCTTTCTTT
TRBV9	NA	few	TRBJ1-2	CASSVTGTGRGYGYTF	TGTGCCAGCAGCGTAACTGGCACGGGGCGAGGCTATGGCTACACCTTC
TRBV5-1	NA	NA	TRBJ1-1	CASSLGRTGAFF	TGCGCCAGCAGCTTGGGCCGGACTGGAGCTTTCTTT
TRBV6-1	NA	few	TRBJ1-4	CASSEGSLRSEKLFF	TGTGCCAGCAGTGAAGGGAGCCTTAGGAGCGAAAAACTGTTTTTT
TRBV11-2	NA	NA	TRBJ1-1	CASTIGRFLNMNTEAFF	TGTGCCAGCACTATTGGTAGGTTCCTGAATATGAACACTGAAGCTTTCTTT
TRBV7-2	TRBD2	once	TRBJ2-7	CASSLTTSGRPHEQYF	TGTGCCAGCAGCCTCACGACTAGCGGGAGGCCCCACGAGCAGTACTTC
TRBV2	NA	many	TRBJ1-5	CASSDRNSNQPQHF	TGTGCCAGCAGTGATCGGAATAGCAATCAGCCCCAGCATTTT
TRBV3-1	NA	NA	TRBJ1-1	CASSQDPTEFTEAFF	TGTGCCAGCAGCCAAGACCCGACAGAATTCACTGAAGCTTTCTTT
TRBV6-5	NA	NA	TRBJ1-1	CASSYSIEAEAFF	TGTGCCAGCAGTTACTCTATTGAAGCTGAAGCTTTCTTT
TRBV28	NA	NA	TRBJ2-5	CASSSTGRDQETQYF	TGTGCCAGCAGCTCGACAGGGAGGGATCAAGAGACCCAGTACTTC
TRBV7-8	NA	few	TRBJ1-5	CASSSEQSFSQHF	TGTGCCAGCAGCTCAGAGCAATCATTTTCCCAGCATTTT
TRBV7-8	NA	NA	TRBJ1-2	CASTVGVGADGYTF	TGTGCCAGCACGGTCGGTGTGGGGGCGGATGGCTACACCTTC
TRBV30	NA	few	TRBJ1-1	CAWQGNFEAFF	TGTGCCTGGCAGGGTAACTTCGAAGCTTTCTTT
TRBV25-1	NA	NA	TRBJ2-5	CASSEYRTQRETQYF	TGTGCCAGCAGTGAATATCGGACCCAACGGGAGACCCAGTACTTC